This record covers a single TCR beta chain. Per germline, CDR1 MNHEY and CDR2 SVGEGT. After removal of 2 bases from V and 0 bases from J, the junction contained 12 bases not matched to a gene. This CDR3 contains 21 residues. The entry originates in a study of response to subunit inactivated influenza vaccine. From the RT-PCR reads, TCRdb called clonotypes with MiXCR, one entry per CDR3 protein. The sample yields about 540,000 distinct CDR3 sequences, roughly 23% seen once. This same sample was also taken into another study, of T cells expressing NK-cell markers. From that paper: What made the TCR beta cDNA was 5'RACE template switching with UMIs. For several experiments, T cell sorting was restricted to the alpha-beta TCR population by means of an anti-gamma-delta TCR antibody.

The sequence was collected from a man aged 50 or older who received an inactivated influenza vaccine. Sequencing used CD4+ T cells sorted from PBMCs, obtained about 11 days after vaccination. This sequence joins TRBV6-2 or TRBV6-3 and TRBJ2-3; 15 bases match TRBD2. The CDR3 sequence: CASSYPGQGTSGRLSTDTQYF. The CDR3, as DNA: TGTGCCAGCAGTTACCCTGGTCAGGGGACTAGCGGGAGGCTTAGCACAGATACGCAGTATTTT.